Listed here are 23 T cell receptor beta chains from one sample, sequenced in a study of blood T cell repertoires in COVID-19. Generated by immunoSEQ multiplex PCR, the TCRdb table keeps only in-frame clones and is missing some. The data contain some 450,000 clones, about 90% of them singletons. Material: peripheral blood. The receptor source for this set is a man aged 18 to 29 with COVID-19, enrolled during active disease.

The chain combines TRBV5-1 with TRBJ2-2; D ambiguous. CDR3 size: 14 residues. Germline loops: CDR1 SGHRS, CDR2 YFSETQ. V lost 0 bases and J 3 bases, leaving 6 bases between the germline ends. The CDR3 region is CASSLVPDTGELFF. The CDR3 DNA reads TGCGCCAGCAGCTTGGTTCCGGACACCGGGGAGCTGTTTTTT.

The chain carries TRBV5-1 and TRBJ2-2; D might be TRBD1 (6 bases). Trimming stripped 0 bases from V and 5 bases from J, with 11 bases between. Germline V gene data show CDR1 as SGHRS and CDR2 as YFSETQ. CDR3 length: 15 amino acids. The CDR3 DNA is TGCGCCAGCAGCTTGGCACAGGGCTGGACCGGGGAGCTGTTTTTT. Translating it yields CASSLAQGWTGELFF. The whole variable domain, remainder taken from reference TRBV5-1 and TRBJ2-2, is KAGVTQTPRYLIKTRGQQVTLSCSPISGHRSVSWYQQTPGQGLQFLFEYFSETQRNKGNFPGRFSGRQFSNSRSEMNVSTLELGDSALYLCASSLAQGWTGELFFGEGSRLTVL.

The chain uses TRBV19 and TRBJ2-7, with D tentatively TRBD2 (6 bases). From germline, CDR1 is LNHDA and CDR2 SQIVND (reference sequence). The CDR3 totals 15 residues. V shed 3 bases and J shed 0 bases, with 12 bases lying between them. The CDR3 DNA sequence: TGTGCCAGTAGTATTGGGGGGACGGTCTCCTACGAGCAGTACTTC. Its protein is CASSIGGTVSYEQYF.

The chain recombines TRBV27 with TRBJ2-2, with a weak D call TRBD2 (6 bases). Trimming stripped 4 bases from V and 7 bases from J, with 16 bases between. Germline lookup yields CDR1 MNHEY and CDR2 SMNVEV (reference sequence). The CDR3 length is 15 residues. This CDR3 is CASSWASAGFGELFF. In DNA form, the CDR3 reads TGTGCCAGCAGTTGGGCTAGCGCGGGGTTCGGGGAGCTGTTTTTT.

The J gene is TRBJ2-2, the V gene TRBV19, with a weak D call TRBD2 (6 bases). Deletions cut 7 bases from V and 4 bases from J, with 13 bases between. The germline V gene has CDR1 LNHDA and CDR2 SQIVND (reference sequence). There are 14 residues in the CDR3. The CDR3 here is CASKSTEGTGELFF. CDR3 DNA: TGTGCCAGTAAGTCTACGGAGGGCACCGGGGAGCTGTTTTTT.

The chain combines TRBV10-3 with TRBJ2-1; D possibly corresponds to TRBD2 (5 bases). The germline V and J ends were trimmed by 7 bases and 6 bases, with 25 bases remaining between them. Germline CDR1 and CDR2: ENHRY and SYGVKD. The CDR3 extends over 17 amino acids. DNA for the CDR3: TGTGCCATCAATGACCAAAGCGGTCCCCTCCGTGGCAATGAGCAGTTCTTC. Translating it yields CAINDQSGPLRGNEQFF.

CDR3 protein: CASSLYEGGEQYF. The CDR3 DNA follows: TGTGCCAGCAGCTTGTATGAGGGAGGGGAGCAGTACTTC. The rearrangement links TRBV7-9 to TRBJ2-7; TRBD2 matches at 7 bases. Germline V gene lookup returns CDR1 SEHNR and CDR2 FQNEAQ (reference sequence). Unmatched junction bases numbered 6, after V lost 3 bases and J lost 7 bases. This CDR3 has 13 residues.

A remark on this clone: Distinct nucleotide sequences in the sample also encode this CDR3. This chain joins TRBV5-1 and TRBJ2-3; D remains ambiguous. The CDR3 contains 11 residues. Germline V gives CDR1 SGHRS, CDR2 YFSETQ. The germline V and J ends were trimmed by 3 bases and 6 bases, with 5 bases remaining between them. The CDR3 sequence is CASSSGDTQYF. DNA of the CDR3: TGCGCCAGCAGCTCCGGGGATACGCAGTATTTT.

This chain connects TRBV30 to TRBJ2-1; D is possibly TRBD2 (5 bases). Germline CDR1 is GTSNPN and CDR2 is SVGIG (reference sequence). The CDR3 length is 11 residues. V dropped 1 base and J dropped 10 bases, with 8 bases sitting between them. The CDR3 protein is CAWSGRREQFF. CDR3 bases: TGTGCCTGGAGTGGACGGAGGGAGCAGTTCTTC.

The chain's CDR3 is CASGGRNQPQHF. CDR3 nucleotide sequence: TGTGCCAGTGGGGGGAGGAATCAGCCCCAGCATTTT. The chain combines TRBV28 with TRBJ1-5; D possibly corresponds to TRBD1 (5 bases). V lost 9 bases, J lost 4 bases, and 10 bases lay in between. The CDR3 length is 12 residues. Germline CDR1 and CDR2: MDHEN and SYDVKM.

Notes on this clone: The identical CDR3 is also encoded by other nucleotide sequences in the sample. CDR3 amino acids: CASSLGSGSGNTIYF. CDR3 DNA: TGCGCCAGCAGCTTGGGGTCAGGCTCTGGAAACACCATATATTTT. The chain has TRBV5-1 and TRBJ1-3, with D uncertain. This CDR3 spans 15 amino acids. Germline V gene sequence: CDR1 SGHRS, CDR2 YFSETQ. V gave up 0 bases and J gave up 0 bases, with 7 bases separating them.

This chain links TRBV24-1 with TRBJ2-3; 7 bases match TRBD2. Germline CDR1 reads KGHDR; CDR2 reads SFDVKD. The CDR3 runs 16 residues. Unmatched junction bases numbered 8, after V lost 3 bases and J lost 3 bases. CDR3 protein: CATSDREGSWTDTQYF. As DNA, the CDR3 is TGTGCCACCAGTGATAGGGAGGGCTCATGGACAGATACGCAGTATTTT.

The chain has TRBV7-8 and TRBJ1-1; no firm D call. The CDR3 is made up of 13 amino acids. The germline gives CDR1 SGHVS, CDR2 FQNEAQ. V was pared by 3 bases and J by 1 base, with 6 bases between. The CDR3 spells CASSFTGNTEAFF. CDR3 DNA sequence: TGTGCCAGCAGCTTTACTGGGAACACTGAAGCTTTCTTT.

This clone was seen a handful of times. This sequence joins TRBV19 and TRBJ1-4, with TRBD1 matching over 10 bases. The CDR3 spans 15 residues. J lost 8 bases, V lost 6 bases, and 9 bases had no gene match. In germline, CDR1 is LNHDA, CDR2 SQIVND (reference sequence). The CDR3 nucleotides are TGTGCCAGTAGACCCCGGGGGACAGGGGAAGAAAAACTGTTTTTT. This translates into CASRPRGTGEEKLFF.

This chain connects TRBV5-4 to TRBJ2-3; unclear D gene. Germline V gene lookup returns CDR1 SGHNT and CDR2 YYREEE (reference sequence). V lost 4 bases and J lost 1, with 16 bases in between. This CDR3 region has 16 residues. CDR3 sequence reads: CASSLAGEAGTDTQYF. CDR3 DNA: TGTGCCAGCAGCCTCGCCGGAGAGGCCGGCACAGATACGCAGTATTTT.

The chain uses TRBV10-3 and TRBJ1-2; 12 bases map to TRBD1. The CDR3 consists of 16 residues. J lost 1 base, V lost 7 bases, and 7 bases had no gene match. From germline, CDR1 is ENHRY and CDR2 SYGVKD. The CDR3 nucleotides read TGTGCCATCAACTCCGGGACAGGGGGCATTAACTATGGCTACACCTTC. This translates into CAINSGTGGINYGYTF.

The CDR3 sequence is CSAHQRETQYF. The CDR3 region has the DNA TGCAGTGCTCACCAGCGAGAGACCCAGTACTTC. V is TRBV20-1 and J is TRBJ2-5; D gene ambiguous. CDR1 is DFQATT, CDR2 SNEGSKA, per germline (reference sequence). V was clipped by 5 bases and J by 4 bases, with 8 bases between them. The CDR3 is made up of 11 amino acids.

Note on this clone: Other DNA sequences of this sample code for an identical CDR3. The V call is TRBV3-1 (or the pseudogene TRBV3-2), the J call TRBJ2-2; D gene ambiguous. The V end lost 1 base, the J end lost 4 bases, and 4 bases lay between the germline ends. The germline CDR1 and CDR2 sequences are LGHDT and YNNKEL (reference sequence). This CDR3 comprises 13 residues. CDR3: CASSQVSTGELFF. In nucleotides, the CDR3 is TGTGCCAGCAGCCAAGTCTCCACCGGGGAGCTGTTTTTT.

The chain recombines TRBV24-1 with TRBJ2-1; 10 bases match TRBD1. There are 16 residues in the CDR3. The germline gives CDR1 KGHDR, CDR2 SFDVKD. V shed 3 bases, J shed 8 bases, and the junction held 9 bases outside the gene matches. CDR3: CATSDAPGQGKYEQFF. DNA for the CDR3: TGTGCCACCAGTGATGCCCCGGGACAGGGGAAGTATGAGCAGTTCTTC.

J is TRBJ2-1 and V is TRBV5-1; 9 positions agree with TRBD1. The CDR3 contains 16 residues. Looked up from germline, CDR1 is SGHRS and CDR2 is YFSETQ. V was clipped by 4 bases and J by 3 bases; unmatched bases: 8. The CDR3 region has the DNA TGCGCCAGCAGCCGGATACCGGGACAGGGCTACAATGAGCAGTTCTTC. Translating it yields CASSRIPGQGYNEQFF.

This sequence joins TRBV5-4 and TRBJ2-7; D might be TRBD1 (6 bases). This CDR3 comprises 14 residues. The germline CDR1 and CDR2 sequences are SGHNT and YYREEE (reference sequence). The ends were cut back, 3 bases at V and 4 bases at J, with 14 bases in the middle. This CDR3 reads CASSSKTGTYEQYF. The CDR3 DNA is TGTGCCAGCAGCTCTAAGACAGGTACATACGAGCAGTACTTC.

The chain links TRBV11-2 to TRBJ2-5, with a possible D match to TRBD2 (6 bases). The V gene's germline CDR1 is SGHAT and CDR2 FQNNGV. The V end was cut by 5 bases, the J end by 7 bases, with 20 bases between. This CDR3 is 15 amino acids long. The CDR3 nucleotides read TGTGCCAGCAGCACACGAAGGGCGCGGGGTGGGACCCAGTACTTC. Protein: CASSTRRARGGTQYF.

The genes are TRBV6-5 and TRBJ2-7, with 9 bases fitting TRBD1. Per germline, CDR1 MNHEY and CDR2 SVGAGI. The CDR3 is 12 residues long. With V trimmed by 10 bases and J by 7 bases, 8 bases remained unmatched. CDR3 DNA sequence: TGTGCCACCAAACAGGGGGCGGGTGAGCAGTACTTC. Its translation: CATKQGAGEQYF.